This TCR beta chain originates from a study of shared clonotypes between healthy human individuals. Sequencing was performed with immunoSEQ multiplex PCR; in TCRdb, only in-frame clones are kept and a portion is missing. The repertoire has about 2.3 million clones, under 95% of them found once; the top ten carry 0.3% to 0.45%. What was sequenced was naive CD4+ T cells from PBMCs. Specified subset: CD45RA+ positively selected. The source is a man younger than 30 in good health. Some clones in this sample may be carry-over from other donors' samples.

The CDR3 reads CASSFGTGDTEAFF. The CDR3 coding sequence is TGTGCCAGCTCATTCGGGACAGGGGACACTGAAGCTTTCTTT. The chain uses TRBV18 and TRBJ1-1, with 10 bases matching TRBD1. There are 14 residues in the CDR3. The V segment lost 5 bases and the J segment 3 bases; nucleotides outside the gene matches: 3. Per the germline V gene, CDR1 is KGHSH and CDR2 is LQKENI. The variable domain in full, completed from reference TRBV18 and TRBJ1-1, reads NAGVMQNPRHLVRRRGQEARLRCSPMKGHSHVYWYRQLPEEGLKFMVYLQKENIIDESGMPKERFSAEFPKEGPSILRIQQVVRGDSAAYFCASSFGTGDTEAFFGQGTRLTVV.